This paragraph reports one T cell receptor (beta chain). Its antigen is unidentified. The source of the sample is a study of shared clonotypes between healthy human individuals. Study outcomes and limitations: Between a handful of donors, naive CD4 clonotypes were shared at a level of approximately 5%. Clonotypes shared by all four donors outscored non-shared clonotypes in generation probability.

The authors ran the assay at deep level. For each subset, genomic DNA was distributed in equal portions over several immunoSEQ plates. This table comes from immunoSEQ multiplex PCR, and its TCRdb copy is limited to in-frame clones, with some not included. The sample yields 2,500,000 or so clones, under 95% seen once. The CDR3 runs to 16 residues. V gave up 4 bases and J gave up 2 bases; unmatched junction bases: 10. Looked up from germline, CDR1 is SGHRS and CDR2 is YFSETQ. V is TRBV5-1 and J is TRBJ2-3; 7 bases fit TRBD1. The sequenced sample was naive CD4+ T cells from PBMCs. Subset described: CD45RA+ positively selected. The receptor's source is a man between 18 and 29 years old in good health. Some clones in this sample may be carry-over from other donors' samples. The CDR3 reads CASSLTGTETTDTQYF. The DNA of the CDR3 is TGCGCCAGCAGCCTAACCGGGACAGAGACCACAGATACGCAGTATTTT.